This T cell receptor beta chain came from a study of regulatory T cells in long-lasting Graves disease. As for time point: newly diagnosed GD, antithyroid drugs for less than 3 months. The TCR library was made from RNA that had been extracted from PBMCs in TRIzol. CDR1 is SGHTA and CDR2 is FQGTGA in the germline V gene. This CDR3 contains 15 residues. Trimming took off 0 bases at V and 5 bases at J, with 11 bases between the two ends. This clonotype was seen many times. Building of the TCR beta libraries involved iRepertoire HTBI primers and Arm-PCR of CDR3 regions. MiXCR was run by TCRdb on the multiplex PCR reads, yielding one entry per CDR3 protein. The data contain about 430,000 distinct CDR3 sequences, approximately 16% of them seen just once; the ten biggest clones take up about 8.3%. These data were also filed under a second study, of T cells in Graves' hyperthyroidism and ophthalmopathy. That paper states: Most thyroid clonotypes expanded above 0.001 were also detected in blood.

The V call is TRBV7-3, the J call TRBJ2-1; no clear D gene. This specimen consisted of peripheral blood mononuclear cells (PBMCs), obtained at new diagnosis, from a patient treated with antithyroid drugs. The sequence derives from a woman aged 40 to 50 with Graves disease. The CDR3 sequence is CASSLTGRGNNEQFF. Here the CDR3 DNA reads TGTGCCAGCAGCTTAACCGGGCGAGGCAACAATGAGCAGTTCTTC.